This T cell receptor beta chain was identified in a study of identical twins. Comments on this clonotype: Its antigen is unknown.

Study-wide results and caveats: Memory repertoires showed no such pattern, whereas abundant cord blood beta clonotypes carried fewer insertions. Conclusions came from cross-sectional statistical analysis, not from following the same donors. The models systematically underestimated how much out-of-frame TCR alpha was shared in monozygotic twins.

Only healthy Caucasians were included as donors. TCRdb ran MiXCR on the 5' RACE reads and lists one entry per CDR3 protein. The data contain about 690,000 distinct CDR3 sequences, roughly 6% of them seen just once; the ten biggest clones take up under 2%. Trimming took 4 bases from V and 6 from J; bases not matched to a gene: 4. CDR1 and CDR2 from the germline V gene are SGHRS and YFSETQ. This CDR3 region has 13 residues. Sequenced: naive T cells sorted from blood. This rearrangement joins TRBV5-1 to TRBJ2-7; 10 nucleotides line up with TRBD1. This TCR came from a man aged 18 to 29 in good health. The CDR3 coding sequence is TGCGCCAGCAGCCCGGGACAGGGGACCGAGCAGTACTTC. Translating it yields CASSPGQGTEQYF.